These 5 T cell receptor beta chains originate from one sample sequenced in a study of sequential checkpoint blockade in melanoma. Generated by immunoSEQ multiplex PCR, the TCRdb table keeps only in-frame clones and is missing some. The sample yields 18,000 or so clones, around 69% seen once. Treatment denoted: randomized to nivolumab then ipilimumab (arm A) or the reverse (arm B). The sample was CD8+ T cells sorted from blood (inferred from file names), taken from a patient given nivolumab and ipilimumab in sequence. Receptor source: a human donor with melanoma.

The chain carries TRBV19 and TRBJ1-1, with 8 nucleotides matching TRBD1. Trimming removed 5 bases from V and 1 base from J; junction bases left unmatched: 3. The germline V gene has CDR1 LNHDA and CDR2 SQIVND (reference sequence). CDR3 length: 14 amino acids. This CDR3 is CASSAQGANTEAFF. The DNA for the CDR3 is TGTGCCAGTAGTGCGCAGGGGGCGAACACTGAAGCTTTCTTT.

This sequence joins TRBV28 and TRBJ2-3; 12 bases map to TRBD2. The CDR3 runs 18 residues. The germline V gene has CDR1 MDHEN and CDR2 SYDVKM. V lost 1 base to trimming and J lost 0 bases; unmatched junction nucleotides: 5. CDR3 region: CASSLLASGGVSTDTQYF. CDR3 bases: TGTGCCAGCAGTTTATTGGCTAGCGGGGGGGTGAGCACAGATACGCAGTATTTT.

This chain connects TRBV9 to TRBJ2-1; D remains unclear. The V end lost 4 bases, the J end lost 3 bases, and 8 bases lay between the germline ends. Germline CDR1 is SGDLS and CDR2 is YYNGEE. This CDR3 contains 13 residues. In DNA form, the CDR3 reads TGTGCCAGCAGCCAGTATCTCTACAATGAGCAGTTCTTC. The encoded protein is CASSQYLYNEQFF.

Here the CDR3 DNA reads TGCGCCAGCAGCTTGGAGCAGGGAGGAGTGAATGAGCAGTTCTTC. Protein sequence: CASSLEQGGVNEQFF. The chain links TRBV5-1 to TRBJ2-1; TRBD2 is a possible D gene (6 bases). V gave up 0 bases and J gave up 7 bases, with 14 bases separating them. This CDR3 spans 15 amino acids. Germline CDR1 SGHRS, CDR2 YFSETQ.

The rearrangement links TRBV28 to TRBJ2-1, with D possibly TRBD2 on 6 matching bases. The V gene lost 5 bases and the J gene lost 8 bases, with 16 bases spanning the gap. Looked up from germline, CDR1 is MDHEN and CDR2 is SYDVKM. The CDR3 runs 14 residues. CDR3 nucleotides: TGTGCCAGCAGTCCCCCCTCAGGGAGGTATGAGCAGTTCTTC. It translates to CASSPPSGRYEQFF.